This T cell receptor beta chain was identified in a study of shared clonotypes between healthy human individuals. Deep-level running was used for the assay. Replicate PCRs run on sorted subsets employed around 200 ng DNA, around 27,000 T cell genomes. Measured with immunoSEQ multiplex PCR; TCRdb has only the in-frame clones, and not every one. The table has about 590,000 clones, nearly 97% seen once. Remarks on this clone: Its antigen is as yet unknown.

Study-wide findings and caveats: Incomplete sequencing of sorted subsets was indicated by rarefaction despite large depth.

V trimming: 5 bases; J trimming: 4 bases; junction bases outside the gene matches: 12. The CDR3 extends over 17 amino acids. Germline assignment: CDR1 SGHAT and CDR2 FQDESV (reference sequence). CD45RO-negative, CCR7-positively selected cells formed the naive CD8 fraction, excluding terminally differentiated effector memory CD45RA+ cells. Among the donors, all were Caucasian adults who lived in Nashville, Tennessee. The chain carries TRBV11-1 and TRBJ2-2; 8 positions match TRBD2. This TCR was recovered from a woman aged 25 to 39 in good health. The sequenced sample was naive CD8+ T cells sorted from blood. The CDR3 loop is CASSHPGGGPGTGELFF. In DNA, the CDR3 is TGTGCCAGCAGCCACCCCGGGGGGGGACCGGGCACCGGGGAGCTGTTTTTT.